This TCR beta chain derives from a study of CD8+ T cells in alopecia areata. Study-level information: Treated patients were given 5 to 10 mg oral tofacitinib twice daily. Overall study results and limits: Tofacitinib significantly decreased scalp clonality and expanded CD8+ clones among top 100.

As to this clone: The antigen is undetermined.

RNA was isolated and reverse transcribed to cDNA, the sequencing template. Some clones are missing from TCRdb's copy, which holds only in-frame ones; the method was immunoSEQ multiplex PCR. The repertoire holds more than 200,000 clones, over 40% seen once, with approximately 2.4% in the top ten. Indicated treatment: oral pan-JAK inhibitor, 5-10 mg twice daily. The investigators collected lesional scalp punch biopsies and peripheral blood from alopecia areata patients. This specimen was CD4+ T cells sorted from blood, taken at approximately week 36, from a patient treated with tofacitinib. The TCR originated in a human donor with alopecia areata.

The CDR3 region is CASSPAFDRVGSGNTIYF. CDR3 nucleotides: TGCGCCAGCAGCCCCGCATTTGACAGGGTGGGATCTGGAAACACCATATATTTT. V gene TRBV4-1 combines with J gene TRBJ1-3; TRBD1 agrees at 7 bases. This CDR3 has 18 residues. CDR1 and CDR2 (germline): MGHRA, YSYEKL. The junction had 13 bases not matched to a gene; V was cut back by 4 bases and J by 1 base.